A single sample is the source of the 8 T cell receptor beta chains below, sequenced in a study of T cells in Graves' hyperthyroidism and ophthalmopathy (dated by TCRdb to between 2018 and 2020). The library was obtained by multiplex PCR. The reads were generated on an Illumina HiSeq 2000. Amplification of TCR beta CDR3 regions was carried out from RNA transcripts. For the first round of RT-PCR on the TCR CDR3, the HTBI primer set was used together with the Qiagen OneStep RT-PCR kit. TCRdb's own reprocessing of the public reads used fastp at Q25 and MiXCR and kept productive beta chains. All rows with the same CDR3 protein become a single entry with the most common DNA and genes. The sample yields a few hundred thousand distinct CDR3 sequences; roughly 25% were counted once. Less than 75% of the sample is in the top ten clones. The sample consisted of blood. These receptors came from a man between 45 and 60 years old with Graves' hyperthyroidism.

J is TRBJ2-1 and V is TRBV18; TRBD2 agrees at 7 bases. The CDR3 is made up of 15 amino acids. The V and J ends lost 2 bases and 7 bases, in that order; junction bases with no gene match: 8. Germline V gene lookup returns CDR1 KGHSH and CDR2 LQKENI. The CDR3 sequence: CASSPTGGSRNEQFF. As DNA, the CDR3 is TGTGCCAGCTCACCAACGGGGGGTAGCCGGAATGAGCAGTTCTTC.

The table lists this clonotype with many counts. The V and J genes are TRBV5-1 and TRBJ1-1, with D unclear. Trimming stripped 4 bases from V and 2 bases from J, with 15 bases between. Germline V CDR1 and CDR2: SGHRS, YFSETQ. The CDR3 runs 15 residues. This CDR3 is CASSRGEIFNTEAFF. The CDR3 DNA sequence: TGCGCCAGCAGCCGTGGGGAGATCTTCAACACTGAAGCTTTCTTT.

This clonotype showed up just a few times. The V and J genes are TRBV10-2 and TRBJ2-1, with a weak D call TRBD2 (6 bases). Trimming stripped 7 bases from V and 4 bases from J, with 14 bases between. This CDR3 has 14 residues. CDR1 is WSHSY, CDR2 SAAADI, per germline. The CDR3 DNA reads as TGCGCCAGCATTGGGGCTAGCGAGTACAATGAGCAGTTCTTC. This gives the protein CASIGASEYNEQFF.

The chain carries TRBV28 and TRBJ1-6, with D perhaps TRBD1 (5 bases). This CDR3 has 13 amino acids. V lost 2 bases and J lost 15, with 14 bases in between. Per germline, CDR1 MDHEN and CDR2 SYDVKM. The CDR3: CASSLGNRRSLHF. The CDR3 DNA reads as TGTGCCAGCAGTTTAGGGAACAGGCGTAGCCTCCACTTT. The complete variable domain, with remaining parts taken from reference TRBV28 and TRBJ1-6, reads DVKVTQSSRYLVKRTGEKVFLECVQDMDHENMFWYRQDPGLGLRLIYFSYDVKMKEKGDIPEGYSVSREKKERFSLILESASTNQTSMYLCASSLGNRRSLHFGNGTRLTVT.

This clonotype was detected only once. The CDR3 here is CASTDPGLASSYEQYF. CDR3 DNA sequence: TGTGCCAGCACCGACCCAGGACTAGCCTCCTCCTACGAGCAGTACTTC. The V call is TRBV6-6, the J call TRBJ2-7; 8 positions match TRBD2. CDR1 MNHNY and CDR2 SVGAGI come from the germline V gene (reference sequence). The V and J ends lost 7 bases and 0 bases, in that order; junction bases with no gene match: 11. There are 16 residues in the CDR3.

This chain joins TRBV6-1 and TRBJ2-7; 9 positions agree with TRBD1. The CDR3 spans 14 residues. Trimming removed 6 bases from V and 2 bases from J; junction bases left unmatched: 5. Germline assignment: CDR1 MNHNS and CDR2 SASEGT. CDR3 sequence reads: CASRDTGGPYEQYF. Here the CDR3 DNA reads TGTGCCAGCAGGGATACAGGGGGCCCCTACGAGCAGTACTTC.

V usage is TRBV6-2 or TRBV6-3 and J usage is TRBJ1-5; D is possibly TRBD1 (5 bases). The V gene's germline CDR1 is MNHEY and CDR2 SVGEGT. Trimming shortened V by 5 bases and J by 11 bases, and 19 bases separated the two germline ends. The CDR3 runs 14 residues. CDR3 amino acids: CASSDDGTVRAQHF. CDR3 DNA sequence: TGTGCCAGCAGTGACGACGGGACGGTAAGGGCCCAGCATTTT.

This clonotype was detected many times. The chain carries TRBV2 and TRBJ2-2; possible D gene TRBD1, 5 bases. Germline V gene data show CDR1 as SNHLY and CDR2 as FYNNEI. The CDR3 sequence is 14 residues long. Trimming took off 4 bases at V and 1 base at J, with 7 bases between the two ends. This CDR3 is CASSVTVNTGELFF. In DNA, the CDR3 is TGTGCCAGCAGTGTGACAGTGAACACCGGGGAGCTGTTTTTT.